This is a list of T cell receptor beta chains from one sample in a study of T cell repertoires in cytomegalovirus infection. TCRdb analysed the reads with MiXCR anew, one entry per CDR3 protein. The data hold hundreds of thousands of distinct CDR3 sequences, with 15% to 20% observed a single time. Sequenced input: PBMCs. These receptors came from a human donor in good health (CMV status not recorded). Some clones in this sample may be carry-over from other donors' samples. CDR3s include the opening cysteine and the closing phenylalanine or tryptophan. Each record gives: J gene, V gene, clone size, D gene, CDR3 DNA, CDR3 protein. D genes are given only for firm matches. Clone size is shown for a subset of rows, as once, few, many or a class of expanded clone.

TRBJ2-7 TRBV6-2/TRBV6-3 many . TGTGCCAGCGGTAGGGCAGGGTCGAACTACGAGCAGTACTTC CASGRAGSNYEQYF
TRBJ2-3 TRBV7-2 many . TGTGCCAGCAGATTCCGGGACACCCACACAGATACGCAGTATTTT CASRFRDTHTDTQYF
TRBJ1-2 TRBV12-3/TRBV12-4 few . TGTGCCAGCAGACCCCTGACCGACCGGGACCTTCCGGACTACACCTTC CASRPLTDRDLPDYTF
TRBJ2-7 TRBV6-1 . TRBD2 TGTGCCAGCAGTGCTTCATTCGGGAGGTCCTACGAGCAGTACTTC CASSASFGRSYEQYF
TRBJ2-5 TRBV6-1 many . TGTGCCAGCAGCGTCAGGGGCGGGGAGACCCAGTACTTC CASSVRGGETQYF
TRBJ2-7 TRBV7-8 . . TGTGCCAGCAGGCCGACCTGGACCTCTCCCTACGAGCAGTACTTC CASRPTWTSPYEQYF
TRBJ1-5 TRBV12-3/TRBV12-4 few . TGTGCCAGCAGGACTGGACAGAGCAATCAGCCCCAGCATTTT CASRTGQSNQPQHF
TRBJ2-1 TRBV14 . . TGTGCCAGCAGCCAATTTCTGGGCGGGAGAGGCCAGGGGTCCTACAATGAGCAGTTCTTC CASSQFLGGRGQGSYNEQFF
TRBJ2-2 TRBV27 . TRBD2 TGTGCCAGCGGCCTCAGGACTAGCGGGTCCGGGGAGCTGTTTTTT CASGLRTSGSGELFF
TRBJ2-3 TRBV28 many . TGTGCCAGCAAAAATCGGGGGTCCACAGATACGCAGTATTTT CASKNRGSTDTQYF
TRBJ2-7 TRBV19 few TRBD1 TGTGCCAGTAGTTTTCGTCCGGGACAGTCCTACGAGCAGTACTTC CASSFRPGQSYEQYF
TRBJ2-5 TRBV2 many . TGTGCCAGCAGGTCAACAGAGACCCAGTACTTC CASRSTETQYF
TRBJ2-2 TRBV12-3/TRBV12-4 . . TGTGCCAGCGAGCCCGGGGACACATCTATCACCGGGGAGCTGTTTTTT CASEPGDTSITGELFF
TRBJ1-5 TRBV19 many . TGTGCCAGTAATCCGACAATCTATAGCAATCAGCCCCAGCATTTT CASNPTIYSNQPQHF
TRBJ2-5 TRBV5-1 few . TGCGCCAGCAGCTTGGAGACTCCCCAAGAGACCCAGTACTTC CASSLETPQETQYF
TRBJ1-5 TRBV2 . . TGTGCCGGGGGACGGGAAAGCAATCAGCCCCAGCATTTT CAGGRESNQPQHF
TRBJ2-1 TRBV7-2 few TRBD2 TGTGCCAGCAGCTTAACCCCCCGAGTAGCGGGAAACAATGAGCAGTTCTTC CASSLTPRVAGNNEQFF
TRBJ2-3 TRBV29-1 . . TGCAGCGCCCGCGGGATAACGAGGAGCACAGATACGCAGTATTTT CSARGITRSTDTQYF
TRBJ1-5 TRBV27 . TRBD1 TGTGCCAGCAGTTTCCCATACTGGACAGGAGACAATCAGCCCCAGCATTTT CASSFPYWTGDNQPQHF
TRBJ2-5 TRBV7-2 many TRBD2 TGTGCCAGCAGCTCGCCTCCCGAGGGAGGGGTGTACTTC CASSSPPEGGVYF
TRBJ2-1 TRBV7-9 . TRBD1 TGTGCCAGCAGCTTAGTAGGGGGTAGACAGGGCTCAAATGAGCAGTTCTTC CASSLVGGRQGSNEQFF
TRBJ2-7 TRBV7-2 many . TGTGCCAGCAGCACCCGATCGGGGGCCTACGAGCAGTACTTC CASSTRSGAYEQYF
TRBJ2-5 TRBV12-3/TRBV12-4 few . TGTGCCAGCAGTTTTGGGAATAGGAGGGAGACCCAGTACTTC CASSFGNRRETQYF
TRBJ1-2 TRBV18 . . TGTGCCAGCTCACCCCAAACCAGGGGCTCCTATGGCTACACCTTC CASSPQTRGSYGYTF
TRBJ2-2 TRBV6-2/TRBV6-3 . . TGTGCCAGCAGTTTAAGGTCGAACACCGGGGAGCTGTTTTTT CASSLRSNTGELFF
TRBJ2-6 TRBV7-8 many . TGTGCCAGCAGCTTAGATAGGGGTTTCATTTCCTCTGGGGCCAACGTCCTGACTTTC CASSLDRGFISSGANVLTF
TRBJ2-7 TRBV7-9 . . TGTGCCAGCAGCTTTATATCCTACGAGCAGTACTTC CASSFISYEQYF
TRBJ1-6 TRBV6-1 . TRBD1 TGTGCCAGCACTGCGATTGGGGACAGGTATAATTCACCCCTCCACTTT CASTAIGDRYNSPLHF
TRBJ2-1 TRBV7-8 few . TGTGCCAGCAGTTACTCTAGGACTTTCCGCAATGAGCAGTTCTTC CASSYSRTFRNEQFF
TRBJ2-5 TRBV19 . . TGTGCCAGTAGTTCCCAGGGGACTCAAGAGACCCAGTACTTC CASSSQGTQETQYF
TRBJ2-3 TRBV19 . . TGTGCCAGTAGTATGGGAGCGGCAGATACGCAGTATTTT CASSMGAADTQYF
TRBJ1-1 TRBV6-1 many . TGTGCCAGCAGTGGACACGGGATCCTTGAGGGGGAAGCTTTCTTT CASSGHGILEGEAFF